One sample yielded the 11 T cell receptor beta chains listed below, sequenced in a study of blood T cells in healthy people across ages. Primed by a sample-barcoded 5' primer and a J-beta primer mix, a second PCR proceeded for 7 to 11 cycles. TCRdb re-derived calls from the 5' RACE reads in MiXCR, one entry per CDR3 protein. The repertoire holds around 790,000 distinct CDR3 sequences, with 44% as singletons. What was sequenced was blood. Source of these receptors: a man aged 55-75 years in good health.

A remark on this clonotype: One end of the junction varies from germline; a read error may be responsible. The V gene is TRBV9, the J gene TRBJ2-3; 10 positions match TRBD2. From germline, CDR1 is SGDLS and CDR2 YYNGEE. The CDR3 covers 22 residues. The CDR3 loop is CASSVARTNLAGETYSTDTQYF. The CDR3, as DNA: TGTGCCAGTAGCGTAGCAAGGACCAATCTAGCGGGGGAAACCTATAGCACAGATACGCAGTATTTT.

This clonotype was observed a single time. The rearrangement links TRBV6-1 to TRBJ1-4; TRBD1 might be the D (5 bases). CDR3 size: 15 residues. Per germline, CDR1 MNHNS and CDR2 SASEGT. Trimming took off 2 bases at V and 3 bases at J, with 10 bases between the two ends. Written as DNA, the CDR3 is TGTGCCAGCAGTGAAATGTCGGGGGCTAATGAAAAACTGTTTTTT. This encodes CASSEMSGANEKLFF.

This clonotype appeared many times. J is TRBJ2-7 and V is TRBV4-3, with 7 bases that match TRBD2. CDR3 length: 18 residues. Germline V CDR1 and CDR2: LGHNA, YSLEER. With V trimmed by 2 bases and J by 3 bases, 16 bases remained unmatched. The DNA for the CDR3 is TGCGCCAGCAGCCAACGCCTTCTGGGGGGGTCTAAAGACTACGAGCAGTACTTC. Encoded protein: CASSQRLLGGSKDYEQYF.

This clonotype was seen only a few times. The chain recombines TRBV6-6 with TRBJ2-4, with D possibly being TRBD1 (6 bases). The J call may be wrong; the DNA end is better matched by TRBJ2-5. This CDR3 region has 16 residues. The germline CDR1 and CDR2 sequences are MNHNY and SVGAGI (reference sequence). In DNA form, the CDR3 reads TGTGCCAGCAGTTACACAAACAGGGCACGGGGAGAGACCCAGTACTTC. Translation: CASSYTNRARGETQYF.

The chain recombines TRBV20-1 with TRBJ2-5; no clear D. With the DNA end fitting TRBJ2-7 better, the J assignment may be wrong. The length of the CDR3 is 13 residues. Germline CDR1 reads DFQATT; CDR2 reads SNEGSKA (reference sequence). The CDR3 reads CSAPSQGAYEQYF. In DNA, the CDR3 is TGCAGTGCGCCCTCTCAAGGCGCCTACGAGCAGTACTTC.

This clonotype was observed a few times. This rearrangement joins TRBV4-3 to TRBJ2-7; possibly TRBD2 for D (5 bases). This CDR3 comprises 15 residues. Between the trimmed V and J ends, which lost 0 bases and 3 bases, there was a span of 12 bases. Germline assignment: CDR1 LGHNA and CDR2 YSLEER. CDR3 sequence: CASSQDIMGSYEQYF. For the CDR3, the DNA is TGCGCCAGCAGCCAAGATATAATGGGGAGCTACGAGCAGTACTTC.

V usage is TRBV12-3 or TRBV12-4 and J usage is TRBJ1-1; D is unclear. The CDR3 has 13 amino acids. Trimming pared 3 bases from V and 5 bases from J, leaving 10 bases between. The CDR3 loop reads CASSFQVGTEAFF. The CDR3 coding sequence is TGTGCCAGCAGTTTTCAGGTTGGTACTGAAGCTTTCTTT.

In its sample, this clonotype was seen many times. The rearrangement links TRBV20-1 to TRBJ2-7, with 8 bases matching TRBD2. The trim removed 5 bases at V and 3 bases at J, leaving 9 bases unmatched. The CDR3 sequence is 14 residues long. Germline V gene lookup returns CDR1 DFQATT and CDR2 SNEGSKA (reference sequence). The CDR3 region has the DNA TGCAGTGCTCCCCGGGCGGGGGGCGGCTACGAGCAGTACTTC. It is translated as CSAPRAGGGYEQYF.

The chain joins TRBV20-1 to TRBJ2-5; no reliable D call. CDR1 is DFQATT and CDR2 is SNEGSKA in the germline V gene (reference sequence). This CDR3 has 14 amino acids. V was clipped by 6 bases and J by 4 bases, with 18 bases between them. Written as DNA, the CDR3 is TGCAGTGCCGATTCTATGGGGTCGAGAGAGACCCAGTACTTC. It translates to CSADSMGSRETQYF.

The sample holds one count of this clonotype. The V call is TRBV6-6, the J call TRBJ2-3, with D tentatively TRBD1 (5 bases). Between the trimmed V and J ends, which lost 6 bases and 1 base, there was a span of 14 bases. The CDR3 has 15 residues. Germline V CDR1 and CDR2: MNHNY, SVGAGI (reference sequence). In DNA form, the CDR3 reads TGTGCCAGCAGCGACTGGGGCGGTCGCACAGATACGCAGTATTTT. Amino acid sequence: CASSDWGGRTDTQYF.

The rearrangement joins TRBV7-8 to TRBJ1-1; TRBD1 might be the D (6 bases). V was shortened by 5 bases and J by 0 bases, with 16 bases between the two germline ends. The CDR3 consists of 16 residues. The germline gives CDR1 SGHVS, CDR2 FQNEAQ. CDR3 nucleotide sequence: TGTGCCAGCAGCCTCGAATCCAGGACAGTGAACACTGAAGCTTTCTTT. Protein: CASSLESRTVNTEAFF.